A selection of T cell receptor beta chains follows, all from one sample in a study of cytomegalovirus exposure and HLA in healthy donors. The data were produced by immunoSEQ multiplex PCR, yet TCRdb's version contains in-frame clones alone and is incomplete. The sample carries roughly 140,000 clones, almost 80% recorded once. Sequencing input: PBMCs. Receptors originate from a male donor in good health and CMV-seronegative. Each CDR3 is given with its conserved first and last residue. A D gene is named only where the DNA matches it firmly. Clone size is shown for a subset of rows, as once, few, many or a class of expanded clone.

j_call clone_size d_call v_call cdr3_nt cdr3_aa
TRBJ2-7 - TRBD2 TRBV15 TGTGCCACCAGCACAGCGGGAGGGCCCGCCTACGAGCAGTACTTC CATSTAGGPAYEQYF
TRBJ1-3 - TRBD1 TRBV5-1 TGCGCCAGCAGCGTGGAGGGAACAGGGGGTTTTGGAAACACCATATATTTT CASSVEGTGGFGNTIYF
TRBJ2-7 - - TRBV5-1 TGCGCCAGCAGCTTATCACAAGGGGCGCGGCACGAGCAGTACTTC CASSLSQGARHEQYF
TRBJ2-1 - TRBD1 TRBV5-4 TGTGCCAGCAGCCTCGGGAGGACAGGGGGGTACAATGAGCAGTTCTTC CASSLGRTGGYNEQFF
TRBJ2-5 - TRBD2 TRBV9 TGTGCCAGCAGCGTAGCTGGACTAGCGGGCCAAGAGACCCAGTACTTC CASSVAGLAGQETQYF
TRBJ2-7 few - TRBV13 TGTGCCAGCAGCTTAAGACAGAACCTGGCCTACGAGCAGTACTTC CASSLRQNLAYEQYF
TRBJ1-3 - TRBD1 TRBV7-9 TGTGCCAGCAGCCCGGACAGGGTCTCTGGAAACACCATATATTTT CASSPDRVSGNTIYF
TRBJ2-7 few - TRBV9 TGTGCCAGCAGCGTGGGACTTTACTACGAGCAGTACTTC CASSVGLYYEQYF
TRBJ2-7 - - TRBV19 TGTGCCAGTAGTGCGAACAGTTGGGCCTACGAGCAGTACTTC CASSANSWAYEQYF
TRBJ1-5 - - TRBV6-5 TGTGCCAGCAGTTCAGGGCCCCGCCAGCCCCAGCATTTT CASSSGPRQPQHF
TRBJ2-2 - - TRBV6-5 TGTGCCAGCAGGTACCGGACTGAGTTCAACACCGGGGAGCTGTTTTTT CASRYRTEFNTGELFF
TRBJ2-7 - TRBD1 TRBV7-2 TGTGCCAGCAGCTTAGTCGGGACAGGGGGAGGCTACGAGCAGTACTTC CASSLVGTGGGYEQYF
TRBJ2-7 - - TRBV9 TGTGCCAGCAGCGTAGTTTCGATCGGGAGCCAGTCCTACGAGCAGTACTTC CASSVVSIGSQSYEQYF
TRBJ2-5 few - TRBV2 TGTGCCAGCAGTTATCAAGAGACCCAGTACTTC CASSYQETQYF
TRBJ2-2 once TRBD1 TRBV18 TGTGCCAGCTCCGACCGACAGGGGGACACCGGGGAGCTGTTTTTT CASSDRQGDTGELFF
TRBJ2-6 - - TRBV2 TGTGCCAATCGCGGCCGCTCTGGGGCCAACGTCCTGACTTTC CANRGRSGANVLTF
TRBJ1-1 - TRBD1 TRBV5-1 TGCGCCAGCAGCTTGCAGGGGGGGAACACTGAAGCTTTCTTT CASSLQGGNTEAFF
TRBJ1-4 - TRBD1 TRBV5-5 TGTGCCAGCAGTCGGGACAGGTTAAATGAAAAACTGTTTTTT CASSRDRLNEKLFF
TRBJ1-2 once - TRBV5-1 TGCGCCAGCAGCTTCGCAGGGCTGGATGGCTACACCTTC CASSFAGLDGYTF
TRBJ1-2 once - TRBV27 TGTGCCAGCAGACATAGGGAGGGCTATGGCTACACCTTC CASRHREGYGYTF
TRBJ1-2 - TRBD1 TRBV30 TGTGCCTGGAGTCGGACAGGGGGCAGCTATGGCTACACCTTC CAWSRTGGSYGYTF
TRBJ1-2 - - TRBV25-1 TGTGCCAGCAGGGGGGGGGTCGGCTACACCTTC CASRGGVGYTF
TRBJ2-5 - - TRBV7-9 TGTGCCAGCAGCTTAGTGGGGACTGTCGTCCCTCAGCAGTACTTC CASSLVGTVVPQQYF
TRBJ2-1 - TRBD1 TRBV7-8 TGTGCCAGCAGCCGGGACAGGATCCCCTACAATGAGCAGTTCTTC CASSRDRIPYNEQFF
TRBJ2-5 - - TRBV7-6 TGTGCCAGCAGCCTCTCCGAACTACTTTCACAAGAGACCCAGTACTTC CASSLSELLSQETQYF
TRBJ1-2 - TRBD1 TRBV10-3 TGTGCCATCACCCTCGGACAGGGGCCTTATGGCTACACCTTC CAITLGQGPYGYTF
TRBJ2-3 - TRBD2 TRBV4-3 TGCGCCAGCAGCCAGAATAGCGGGAGAGGGAGCACAGATACGCAGTATTTT CASSQNSGRGSTDTQYF
TRBJ2-7 once TRBD1 TRBV7-3 TGTGCCAGCAGCCCGACAGGGGGGATCTACGAGCAGTACTTC CASSPTGGIYEQYF
TRBJ2-7 - - TRBV5-6 TGTGCCAGCAGCTTGGTGGGGGGATACGAGCAGTACTTC CASSLVGGYEQYF
TRBJ1-5 - - TRBV11-2 TGTGCCAGCAGCCCAGACAGGCCCGATCAGCCCCAGCATTTT CASSPDRPDQPQHF
TRBJ1-5 - TRBD1 TRBV11-3 TGTGCCAGCAGCTCGACAGGGAATCAGCCCCAGCATTTT CASSSTGNQPQHF
TRBJ2-1 once - TRBV11-2 TGTGCCAGCAGCTTAGACCGGGGGAATGAGCAGTTCTTC CASSLDRGNEQFF
TRBJ2-7 once - TRBV5-6 TGTGCCAGCAGCGAAGGACAGTCTGTCTACGAGCAGTACTTC CASSEGQSVYEQYF
TRBJ2-3 - - TRBV19 TGTGCCAGTAGTATTAGGGTCTCAGGGGTGGCAGATACGCAGTATTTT CASSIRVSGVADTQYF
TRBJ2-3 - - TRBV11-3 TGTGCCAGCAGCTTTAGCGAGTTGCGGCGAGGGGATACGCAGTATTTT CASSFSELRRGDTQYF
TRBJ1-2 - TRBD1 TRBV6-4 TGTGCCAGCTCCGGGACAGGGGGTGTGAGGGGCTACACCTTC CASSGTGGVRGYTF
TRBJ1-5 once TRBD1 TRBV5-6 TGTGCCAGCAGCTTGAGACAGGGGGCCAATCAGCCCCAGCATTTT CASSLRQGANQPQHF
TRBJ2-7 - TRBD1 TRBV18 TGTGCCAGCTCACCACCTCAATCTCCGGGACAGGGGAATCACGAGCAGTACTTC CASSPPQSPGQGNHEQYF
TRBJ1-3 few - TRBV30 TGTGCCTGGAGTGTGGCTCTTGGAAACACCATATATTTT CAWSVALGNTIYF
TRBJ2-1 - - TRBV18 TGTGCCAGCTCACCGGCTCGGGACTCCTACAATGAGCAGTTCTTC CASSPARDSYNEQFF
TRBJ1-4 few - TRBV6-5 TGTGCCAGCAAAACAGGGAGTCATAATGAAAAACTGTTTTTT CASKTGSHNEKLFF
TRBJ1-1 once - TRBV5-1 TGCGCCAGCAGGCTAGCAGGGAACACTGAAGCTTTCTTT CASRLAGNTEAFF
TRBJ2-7 - TRBD1 TRBV11-3 TGTGCCAGCAGCTTAAAAGGGGGCCGGGGCGAGCAGTACTTC CASSLKGGRGEQYF
TRBJ2-1 - TRBD2 TRBV15 TGTGCCACCCATCCGGGCCGGAGCGGGGGGTCCTACAATGAGCAGTTCTTC CATHPGRSGGSYNEQFF
TRBJ1-4 - - TRBV4-1 TGCGCCAGCAGCCGATCTCCCGGGCGAGGGGAAAAACTGTTTTTT CASSRSPGRGEKLFF
TRBJ2-1 - TRBD2 TRBV5-4 TGTGCCAGCAGCCCAGGGACTAGCGATGAGCAGTTCTTC CASSPGTSDEQFF
TRBJ1-2 - TRBD1 TRBV11-3 TGTGCCAGCAGCCCAGGGACAGGGAACTATGGCTACACCTTC CASSPGTGNYGYTF
TRBJ2-7 - TRBD1 TRBV6-6 TGTGCCAGCGGGGGGACAGGGCGCTACGAGCAGTACTTC CASGGTGRYEQYF
TRBJ1-2 - - TRBV7-6 TGTGCCAGCAGCTTAGCGATGTCACAGGTTGACAACTTCTATGGCTACACCTTC CASSLAMSQVDNFYGYTF
TRBJ1-3 few - TRBV6-1 TGTGCCAGCAGTGAAGGTGTGGGGCGAGGAAACACCATATATTTT CASSEGVGRGNTIYF
TRBJ2-6 few TRBD1 TRBV5-1 TGCGCCAGCAGCTTGGTATCGGGACAGAGCTCTGGGGCCAACGTCCTGACTTTC CASSLVSGQSSGANVLTF
TRBJ1-2 - - TRBV6-5 TGTGCCAGCAGTTACTCAGGGGAGGGTATCTATGGCTACACCTTC CASSYSGEGIYGYTF
TRBJ2-7 - TRBD2 TRBV18 TGTGCCAGCCGGGGACTAGCGAGCGACGAGCAGTACTTC CASRGLASDEQYF
TRBJ1-1 few TRBD1 TRBV19 TGTGCCAGTAGAGGGGGCCCGAACACTGAAGCTTTCTTT CASRGGPNTEAFF
TRBJ2-7 - TRBD1 TRBV18 TGTGCCAGCGCCGTGGGACAGGGCCCCTACGAGCAGTACTTC CASAVGQGPYEQYF
TRBJ2-7 - TRBD1 TRBV4-2 TGTGCCAGCAGCCAAGGTACGACAGGGAACGACGAGCAGTACTTC CASSQGTTGNDEQYF
TRBJ2-5 - TRBD2 TRBV5-8 TGTGCCAGCAGCTTGGTAGTGCCGGGAGGGTCAGAGACCCAGTACTTC CASSLVVPGGSETQYF
TRBJ2-1 - TRBD2 TRBV10-3 TGTGCCATCAGTGGGGGAGCGGGAGGTCCCTACAATGAGCAGTTCTTC CAISGGAGGPYNEQFF
TRBJ2-7 - - TRBV19 TGTGCCAGTAGTATTCAAACGGGAGAGTACGAGCAGTACTTC CASSIQTGEYEQYF
TRBJ1-5 - - TRBV5-6 TGTGCCAGCAGCTTGGAGGGGCGGGGGAATCAGCCCCAGCATTTT CASSLEGRGNQPQHF